The next 27 T cell receptor beta chains were all read from a single sample in a study of blood T cell repertoires in COVID-19. Generated by immunoSEQ multiplex PCR, the TCRdb table keeps only in-frame clones and is missing some. The data contain about 310,000 clones, around 86% of them singletons. The sequenced sample was peripheral blood. These receptors were taken from a man aged 50-60 years with active or convalescent COVID-19.

The chain combines TRBV3-1 (or the pseudogene TRBV3-2) with TRBJ2-4; unclear D gene. Trimming pared 2 bases from V and 0 bases from J, leaving 11 bases between. The CDR3 has 16 residues. Germline lookup yields CDR1 LGHDT and CDR2 YNNKEL (reference sequence). CDR3 nucleotide sequence: TGTGCCAGCAGCCAATGGGTCGGAGTAGCCAAAAACATTCAGTACTTC. This translates into CASSQWVGVAKNIQYF.

The chain couples TRBV19 to TRBJ1-2; perhaps TRBD1 as D (6 bases). The germline V gene has CDR1 LNHDA and CDR2 SQIVND (reference sequence). The CDR3 is made up of 16 amino acids. V was cut by 3 bases and J by 5 bases, with 19 bases left in between. CDR3: CASSIRQVSVGYGYTF. For the CDR3, the DNA is TGTGCCAGTAGTATCAGACAGGTCTCTGTTGGTTATGGCTACACCTTC. The complete variable domain, with remaining parts taken from reference TRBV19 and TRBJ1-2, reads DGGITQSPKYLFRKEGQNVTLSCEQNLNHDAMYWYRQDPGQGLRLIYYSQIVNDFQKGDIAEGYSVSREKKESFPLTVTSAQKNPTAFYLCASSIRQVSVGYGYTFGSGTRLTVV.

Turning to this clone: Other DNA sequences within the sample encode an identical CDR3. The chain carries TRBV3-1 (or the pseudogene TRBV3-2) and TRBJ1-6; no clear D. Germline CDR1 reads LGHDT; CDR2 reads YNNKEL (reference sequence). CDR3 length: 12 residues. V was pared by 1 base and J by 10 bases, with 5 bases between. As DNA, the CDR3 is TGTGCCAGCAGCCAAGGAGGCTCACCCCTCCACTTT. The encoded protein is CASSQGGSPLHF.

V is TRBV28 and J is TRBJ1-2; unclear D gene. Per the germline V gene, CDR1 is MDHEN and CDR2 is SYDVKM. CDR3 length: 17 residues. Trimming removed 2 bases from V and 2 bases from J, with 18 bases in between. The CDR3 reads CASSLPTTSKANYGYTF. Here the CDR3 DNA reads TGTGCCAGCAGTTTACCAACTACTTCGAAGGCCAACTATGGCTACACCTTC.

This sequence joins TRBV7-2 and TRBJ2-1; D ambiguous. From germline, CDR1 is SGHTA and CDR2 FQGNSA. Between the trimmed V and J ends, which lost 5 bases and 4 bases, there was a span of 9 bases. The CDR3 is made up of 13 amino acids. The CDR3 DNA sequence: TGTGCCAGCAGCAAAGAACAGTACAATGAGCAGTTCTTC. It is translated as CASSKEQYNEQFF.

This sequence joins TRBV7-9 and TRBJ1-2; the match to TRBD1 covers 7 bases. This CDR3 contains 16 residues. Losses at the gene ends were 4 bases for V and 4 bases for J; bases not matched to a gene: 12. Germline assignment: CDR1 SEHNR and CDR2 FQNEAQ (reference sequence). The CDR3 DNA sequence: TGTGCCAGCAGCTCGACCCGGGGACAGACCATCTATGGCTACACCTTC. Its translation: CASSSTRGQTIYGYTF.

The gene calls are TRBV14 and TRBJ2-7, with TRBD2 as a possible D gene (6 bases). CDR1 SGHDN and CDR2 FVKESK come from the germline V gene. The germline V and J ends were trimmed by 0 bases and 0 bases, with 12 bases remaining between them. This CDR3 spans 16 amino acids. CDR3 sequence (DNA): TGTGCCAGCAGCCAAGATACGGCGGGGCCCTCCTACGAGCAGTACTTC. Translating it yields CASSQDTAGPSYEQYF.

The chain recombines TRBV20-1 with TRBJ2-3; 10 bases line up with TRBD1. The trim removed 3 bases at V and 5 bases at J, leaving 8 bases unmatched. The CDR3 is 15 residues long. From germline, CDR1 is DFQATT and CDR2 SNEGSKA (reference sequence). The CDR3 here is CSASGRDRGLDTQYF. CDR3 coding DNA: TGCAGTGCTAGTGGCCGGGACAGGGGTTTAGATACGCAGTATTTT.

The CDR3 DNA sequence: TGTGCCAGCAGTTTGAGTCAGGTCAATGAGCAGTTCTTC. It encodes CASSLSQVNEQFF. The chain is built from TRBV28 and TRBJ2-1; unclear D gene. This CDR3 has 13 residues. With 3 bases removed from V and 6 bases from J, the gap between germline ends came to 9 bases. The germline V gene has CDR1 MDHEN and CDR2 SYDVKM.

The rearrangement links TRBV6-5 to TRBJ1-1; TRBD1 is a possible D gene (5 bases). V was trimmed by 2 bases and J by 2 bases, leaving 12 bases between them. CDR3 length: 15 amino acids. Germline-derived CDR1 and CDR2 are MNHEY and SVGAGI. The CDR3 DNA is TGTGCCAGCAGTTACATCTCGACAGCCAACACTGAAGCTTTCTTT. This gives the protein CASSYISTANTEAFF.

The V gene is TRBV19, the J gene TRBJ1-2; 7 nucleotides line up with TRBD1. In germline, CDR1 is LNHDA, CDR2 SQIVND (reference sequence). The trim removed 6 bases at V and 4 bases at J, leaving 17 bases unmatched. The CDR3 runs to 17 residues. This chain's CDR3 is CASRTGTAAISGYGYTF. In DNA form, the CDR3 reads TGTGCCAGTAGGACCGGGACAGCTGCTATTTCGGGCTATGGCTACACCTTC.

Only one count was recorded for this clone. The genes are TRBV24-1 and TRBJ2-3, with 8 bases fitting TRBD2. Germline V gene lookup returns CDR1 KGHDR and CDR2 SFDVKD. The CDR3 is made up of 16 amino acids. The V and J ends lost 5 bases and 4 bases, in that order; junction bases with no gene match: 10. CDR3 bases: TGTGCCACCAGTGCCCCGGTGGTAGCGGGACCAGATACGCAGTATTTT. Translation gives CATSAPVVAGPDTQYF.

This chain joins TRBV5-6 and TRBJ1-1; D may be TRBD1 (6 bases). Germline V gene lookup returns CDR1 SGHDT and CDR2 YYEEEE. The ends were cut back, 4 bases at V and 1 base at J, with 17 bases in the middle. CDR3 length: 16 residues. The DNA of the CDR3 is TGTGCCAGCAGCACCTCCGGGACACGTCGGAACACTGAAGCTTTCTTT. Amino acid sequence: CASSTSGTRRNTEAFF.

This sequence joins TRBV7-9 and TRBJ1-5; tentative D call: TRBD1 (5 bases). CDR1 SEHNR and CDR2 FQNEAQ come from the germline V gene (reference sequence). The CDR3 loop spans 13 amino acids. Trimming shortened V by 4 bases and J by 4 bases, and 8 bases separated the two germline ends. Written as DNA, the CDR3 is TGTGCCAGCAGCTCTGGGGGGAATCAGCCCCAGCATTTT. Protein product: CASSSGGNQPQHF.

Points on this clone: The junction departs from the called germline gene at one end, perhaps through a read error. This same CDR3 is encoded by further DNA sequences in the sample. The J gene is TRBJ2-1, the V gene TRBV4-1; 7 positions agree with TRBD2. The germline CDR1 and CDR2 sequences are MGHRA and YSYEKL. The CDR3 loop spans 17 amino acids. The CDR3 spells CASSQVPILATYNEQFF. DNA of the CDR3: TGCGCCAGTAGCCAAGTACCCATACTAGCGACCTACAATGAGCAGTTCTTC.

This clone appeared once. V and J are TRBV18 and TRBJ2-7; 9 nucleotides agree with TRBD2. The germline CDR1 and CDR2 sequences are KGHSH and LQKENI. V gave up 3 bases and J gave up 6 bases; unmatched junction bases: 12. The CDR3 is 16 residues long. CDR3 sequence: CASSPGFASGIGEQYF. The CDR3 nucleotides read TGTGCCAGCTCACCCGGGTTCGCTAGCGGGATTGGCGAGCAGTACTTC.

V and J are TRBV28 and TRBJ2-5; possible D gene TRBD1, 5 bases. The CDR3 loop spans 13 amino acids. The germline V gene encodes CDR1 MDHEN and CDR2 SYDVKM. V was pared by 3 bases and J by 6 bases, with 11 bases between. The CDR3 reads CASSLSRVQTQYF. The DNA of the CDR3 is TGTGCCAGCAGTTTGTCCAGGGTGCAGACCCAGTACTTC. The complete variable domain, with remaining parts taken from reference TRBV28 and TRBJ2-5, reads DVKVTQSSRYLVKRTGEKVFLECVQDMDHENMFWYRQDPGLGLRLIYFSYDVKMKEKGDIPEGYSVSREKKERFSLILESASTNQTSMYLCASSLSRVQTQYFGPGTRLLVL.

This clone was observed many times. V and J are TRBV5-4 and TRBJ2-7, with 8 bases that match TRBD1. With 2 bases clipped from V and 6 bases from J, the junction kept 1 base outside the gene matches. Germline CDR1 is SGHNT and CDR2 is YYREEE (reference sequence). This CDR3 has 12 residues. Here the CDR3 reads CASSLDRGEQYF. The CDR3 coding sequence is TGTGCCAGCAGCTTAGACAGGGGCGAGCAGTACTTC.

This chain joins TRBV11-1 and TRBJ2-2, with a possible D match to TRBD2 (6 bases). Germline loops: CDR1 SGHAT, CDR2 FQDESV (reference sequence). This CDR3 comprises 15 residues. The V gene lost 1 base and the J gene lost 2 bases, with 8 bases spanning the gap. CDR3 amino acids: CASSLVGTNTGELFF. CDR3 in DNA: TGTGCCAGCAGCTTAGTCGGGACTAACACCGGGGAGCTGTTTTTT.

The chain couples TRBV7-2 to TRBJ2-5; TRBD2 is a possible D gene (6 bases). CDR1 is SGHTA and CDR2 is FQGNSA in the germline V gene. With 8 bases removed from V and 4 bases from J, the gap between germline ends came to 17 bases. The CDR3 loop spans 14 amino acids. The DNA of the CDR3 is TGTGCCAGCCTGCCGGGGGTAGAAACAGAGACCCAGTACTTC. Translation gives CASLPGVETETQYF.

This rearrangement joins TRBV5-1 to TRBJ2-1, with 7 bases lining up with TRBD2. Germline V gene data show CDR1 as SGHRS and CDR2 as YFSETQ. This CDR3 region has 17 residues. Trimming took 4 bases from V and 10 from J; bases not matched to a gene: 20. The CDR3 nucleotides read TGCGCCAGCAGCCCCCATTTTCGGAGCGGGGTGCCCCGGGAGCAGTTCTTC. Translated: CASSPHFRSGVPREQFF.

The J gene is TRBJ1-1, the V gene TRBV7-9; D is uncertain. The CDR3 sequence is 14 residues long. Germline CDR1 reads SEHNR; CDR2 reads FQNEAQ (reference sequence). Between the trimmed V and J ends, which lost 1 base and 4 bases, there was a span of 10 bases. CDR3 bases: TGTGCCAGCAGCTTAGTCCTTTCGGGCACTGAAGCTTTCTTT. Protein product: CASSLVLSGTEAFF. The full variable domain, in which reference TRBV7-9 and TRBJ1-1 provide the parts outside the CDR3, is DTGVSQNPRHKITKRGQNVTFRCDPISEHNRLYWYRQTLGQGPEFLTYFQNEAQLEKSRLLSDRFSAERPKGSFSTLEIQRTEQGDSAMYLCASSLVLSGTEAFFGQGTRLTVV.

The V call is TRBV3-1 (or the pseudogene TRBV3-2), the J call TRBJ1-4, with D possibly being TRBD1 (5 bases). V lost 4 bases and J lost 13, with 13 bases in between. The CDR3 runs to 12 residues. The germline gives CDR1 LGHDT, CDR2 YNNKEL (reference sequence). This chain's CDR3 is CASSPVGGALFF. The CDR3 DNA reads TGTGCCAGCAGCCCCGTCGGGGGAGCACTGTTTTTT.

This clone was seen a single time. The chain couples TRBV27 to TRBJ2-7, with D perhaps matching TRBD1 (5 bases). The CDR3 is 13 residues long. Germline assignment: CDR1 MNHEY and CDR2 SMNVEV (reference sequence). Between the trimmed V and J ends, which lost 6 bases and 7 bases, there was a span of 16 bases. The CDR3 sequence: CASSLTIRTEQYF. The CDR3 nucleotides read TGTGCCAGCAGCCTAACAATCAGGACAGAGCAGTACTTC.

This clone was counted once. The V call is TRBV9, the J call TRBJ2-1, with 13 positions matching TRBD2. With 3 bases clipped from V and 4 bases from J, the junction kept 1 base outside the gene matches. This CDR3 region has 15 residues. The germline gives CDR1 SGDLS, CDR2 YYNGEE. CDR3 bases: TGTGCCAGCAGCGAGGGACTAGCGGGGTACAATGAGCAGTTCTTC. The encoded protein is CASSEGLAGYNEQFF.

The chain couples TRBV27 to TRBJ2-3; 7 bases align to TRBD1. There are 16 residues in the CDR3. The germline gives CDR1 MNHEY, CDR2 SMNVEV (reference sequence). The ends lost 2 bases at V and 4 bases at J; junction bases unmatched: 9. DNA of the CDR3: TGTGCCAGCAGTTTAACCACAGGGGTGGTCGCAGATACGCAGTATTTT. This codes for CASSLTTGVVADTQYF.

V gene TRBV7-9 combines with J gene TRBJ2-2; D is possibly TRBD2 (6 bases). There are 16 residues in the CDR3. CDR1 SEHNR and CDR2 FQNEAQ come from the germline V gene (reference sequence). V was trimmed by 5 bases and J by 4 bases, leaving 17 bases between them. The CDR3 DNA is TGTGCCAGCAGCCGCCGATCGGGACTGGGCACCGGGGAGCTGTTTTTT. As protein: CASSRRSGLGTGELFF.